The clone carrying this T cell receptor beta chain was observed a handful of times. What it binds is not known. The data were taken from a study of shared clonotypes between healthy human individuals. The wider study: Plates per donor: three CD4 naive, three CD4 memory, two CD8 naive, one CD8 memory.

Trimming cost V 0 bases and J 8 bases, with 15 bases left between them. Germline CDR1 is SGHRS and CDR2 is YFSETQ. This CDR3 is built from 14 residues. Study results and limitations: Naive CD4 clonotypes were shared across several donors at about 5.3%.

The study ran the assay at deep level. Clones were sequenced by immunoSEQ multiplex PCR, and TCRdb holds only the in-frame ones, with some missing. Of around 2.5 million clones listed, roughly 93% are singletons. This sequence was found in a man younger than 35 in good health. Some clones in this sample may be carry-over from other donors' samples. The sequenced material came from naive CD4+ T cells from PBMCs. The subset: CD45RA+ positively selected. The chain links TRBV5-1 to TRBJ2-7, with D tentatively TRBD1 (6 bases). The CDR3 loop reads CASSLEESWGQQYF. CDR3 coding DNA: TGCGCCAGCAGCTTGGAAGAGTCGTGGGGGCAGCAGTACTTC.